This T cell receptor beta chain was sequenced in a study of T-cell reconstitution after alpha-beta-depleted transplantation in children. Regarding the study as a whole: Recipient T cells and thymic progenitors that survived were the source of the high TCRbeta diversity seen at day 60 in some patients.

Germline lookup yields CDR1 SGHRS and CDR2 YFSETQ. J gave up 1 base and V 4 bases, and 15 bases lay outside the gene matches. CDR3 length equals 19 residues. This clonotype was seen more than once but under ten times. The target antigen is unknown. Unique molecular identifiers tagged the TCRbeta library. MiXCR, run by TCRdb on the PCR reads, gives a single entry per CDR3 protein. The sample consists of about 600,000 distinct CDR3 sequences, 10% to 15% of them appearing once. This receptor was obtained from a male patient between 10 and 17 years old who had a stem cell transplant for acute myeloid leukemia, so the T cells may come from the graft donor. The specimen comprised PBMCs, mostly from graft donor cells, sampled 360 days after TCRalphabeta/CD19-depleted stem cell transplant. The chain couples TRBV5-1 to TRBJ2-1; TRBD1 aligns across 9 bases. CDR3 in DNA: TGCGCCAGCAGCCTACCTCCCGGGACAGGGACACTATCCTACAATGAGCAGTTCTTC. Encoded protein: CASSLPPGTGTLSYNEQFF.